The clone carrying this T cell receptor (beta chain) has a single count. This sample stems from a study of OX40 agonist ivuxolimab in advanced cancers. Across the study: Aged roughly 20 to 79 with a mean of 60 years, they were more than 80% male.

Germline CDR1 is SNHLY and CDR2 is FYNNEI. CDR3 length: 14 amino acids. The germline V and J ends were trimmed by 6 bases and 3 bases, with 15 bases remaining between them. Sequencing was performed with immunoSEQ multiplex PCR; in TCRdb, only in-frame clones are kept and a portion is missing. Of approximately 70,000 clones listed, about nine tenths are singletons. V and J are TRBV2 and TRBJ2-7; no firm D call. Material: CD4+ or CD8+ T cells sorted from blood, obtained in a trial of the OX40 agonist ivuxolimab. This TCR derives from an adult with an advanced solid tumor such as melanoma, head and neck, liver or kidney cancer. The CDR3 loop is CASSALRSGYEQYF. CDR3 nucleotides: TGTGCCAGCAGCGCTCTAAGATCGGGCTACGAGCAGTACTTC.